This TCR beta chain was found in a study of low-dose radiotherapy and immunotherapy resistance in tumors. As to this clonotype: Given a much more abundant clone one base away, this may be a read error.

Time point denoted: before trial treatment. Primers targeting TRAV and TRBV primed first-strand cDNA, covering alpha and beta chains. TCRs were amplified for 20 to 25 PCR cycles with a constant-region primer and V-primer adapter. One entry per CDR3 protein, called by TCRdb with MiXCR from the reads. The sample consists of around 65,000 distinct CDR3 sequences, 26% of them appearing once. The sequencing used PBMCs, collected before treatment. This receptor was obtained from a male donor with rectosigmoid adenocarcinoma.

The CDR3 coding sequence is TGTGCCTGGAGTGTAGAGGCACGGCGGGGCTACACCTTC. It specifies CAWSVEARRGYTF. J is TRBJ1-2 and V is TRBV30; D gene uncertain. V dropped 0 bases and J dropped 8 bases, with 13 bases sitting between them. The CDR3 has 13 residues. Germline-derived CDR1 and CDR2 are GTSNPN and SVGIG (reference sequence).